This T cell receptor beta chain derives from a study of CD8+ T cells in alopecia areata. The overall study: Among treated patients, severity was scored by affected scalp area percentage.

As regards this clone: Its antigen is as yet unknown.

Study-level findings and limits: Within the top 100, expanded CD8+ clones significantly decreased with tofacitinib, as did scalp clonality.

The treatment was: oral pan-JAK inhibitor, 5-10 mg twice daily. The study team obtained lesional scalp punch biopsies and peripheral blood from alopecia areata patients. Sequencing relied on a cDNA template that was reverse transcribed from extracted RNA. Assay: immunoSEQ multiplex PCR; the TCRdb copy retains only in-frame clones and omits some. The sample carries over 15,000 clones, around three fifths recorded once. The CDR3 length is 16 residues. Germline assignment: CDR1 MNHNY and CDR2 SVGAGI (reference sequence). J lost 3 bases, V lost 2 bases, and 8 bases had no gene match. This sequence was found in a human donor with alopecia areata. The material was skin, obtained at week 4, from a patient treated with tofacitinib. The genes are TRBV6-6 and TRBJ2-7; 9 bases fit TRBD2. This CDR3 reads CASSYILAGPFYEQYF. Here the CDR3 DNA reads TGTGCCAGCAGTTACATCCTAGCGGGACCTTTCTACGAGCAGTACTTC.